The 16 T cell receptor beta chains below were found in one sample sequenced in a study of cytomegalovirus exposure and HLA in healthy donors. Primers for the PCR totalled 60 Vbeta and 13 Jbeta. TCRdb keeps only in-frame clones here, not all; method: immunoSEQ multiplex PCR. The table includes about 160,000 clones, about 80% detected once. The sample comprised PBMCs. The origin of the receptors is a woman aged 45-65 years in good health and CMV-seropositive.

The chain uses TRBV4-3 and TRBJ1-1, with unresolved D. The CDR3 has 13 amino acids. Germline values: CDR1 LGHNA, CDR2 YSLEER. V was clipped by 4 bases and J by 1 base, with 7 bases between them. The DNA for the CDR3 is TGCGCCAGCAGCCCCGGGGAGAACACTGAAGCTTTCTTT. Translated, it gives CASSPGENTEAFF.

This chain's CDR3 is CASSPLGDTNTEAFF. The CDR3 nucleotides read TGTGCCAGCTCACCACTTGGCGACACGAACACTGAAGCTTTCTTT. The chain carries TRBV18 and TRBJ1-1, with D hard to call. Trimming shortened V by 1 base and J by 1 base, and 10 bases separated the two germline ends. Germline CDR1 reads KGHSH; CDR2 reads LQKENI. The CDR3 length is 15 residues.

The V and J genes are TRBV2 and TRBJ2-7; tentatively, D is TRBD1 (6 bases). Trimming removed 3 bases from V and 8 bases from J, with 17 bases in between. In germline, CDR1 is SNHLY, CDR2 FYNNEI. The CDR3 is made up of 14 amino acids. The CDR3 loop is CASSDRQALRKQYF. The CDR3 nucleotides read TGTGCCAGCAGTGATCGACAGGCTCTACGTAAGCAGTACTTC. Together with reference TRBV2 and TRBJ2-7, the CDR3 gives the full variable domain: EPEVTQTPSHQVTQMGQEVILRCVPISNHLYFYWYRQILGQKVEFLVSFYNNEISEKSEIFDDQFSVERPDGSNFTLKIRSTKLEDSAMYFCASSDRQALRKQYFGPGTRLTVT.

The chain combines TRBV29-1 with TRBJ2-1, with D maybe TRBD1 (5 bases). V was trimmed by 0 bases and J by 0 bases, leaving 12 bases between them. Germline V gene data show CDR1 as SQVTM and CDR2 as ANQGSEA. The CDR3 is made up of 16 amino acids. This CDR3 reads CSVEDGRASSYNEQFF. CDR3 sequence (DNA): TGCAGCGTTGAAGATGGCAGGGCCAGCTCCTACAATGAGCAGTTCTTC.

The rearrangement uses TRBV5-5 and TRBJ1-1; weak D call: TRBD1 (6 bases). V was cut by 2 bases and J by 3 bases, with 14 bases left in between. The V gene's germline CDR1 is SGHKS and CDR2 YYEKEE (reference sequence). The CDR3 contains 15 residues. The DNA of the CDR3 is TGTGCCAGCAGCTTTAACAGGGTGTCCTACACTGAAGCTTTCTTT. Protein: CASSFNRVSYTEAFF.

This clone has only one observation. The V and J genes are TRBV4-3 and TRBJ1-1; 7 bases are a match to TRBD1. The junction had 7 bases not matched to a gene; V was cut back by 1 base and J by 2 bases. The CDR3 has 16 amino acids. Germline lookup yields CDR1 LGHNA and CDR2 YSLEER. The CDR3 is CASSQGLGTANTEAFF. DNA for the CDR3: TGCGCCAGCAGCCAAGGCCTGGGGACAGCAAACACTGAAGCTTTCTTT.

The V gene is TRBV30, the J gene TRBJ1-4, with 7 bases lining up with TRBD1. This CDR3 has 16 amino acids. J lost 5 bases, V lost 2 bases, and 11 bases had no gene match. Germline values: CDR1 GTSNPN, CDR2 SVGIG (reference sequence). The CDR3 DNA sequence: TGTGCCTGGAGTACCACACTAGGGGGCGTAAATGAAAAACTGTTTTTT. Residues: CAWSTTLGGVNEKLFF.

The rearrangement links TRBV10-1 to TRBJ2-3; D may be TRBD2 (5 bases). The CDR3 is 14 amino acids. CDR1 is WNHNN and CDR2 is SYGVQD in the germline V gene (reference sequence). The germline V and J ends were trimmed by 6 bases and 2 bases, with 12 bases remaining between them. The CDR3 protein is CASSPGIHTDTQYF. The CDR3, as DNA: TGCGCCAGCAGCCCCGGGATTCACACAGATACGCAGTATTTT.

The CDR3 nucleotides read TGTGCCAGCCTCGGAGAGGTGAACACTGAAGCTTTCTTT. It yields the protein CASLGEVNTEAFF. J is TRBJ1-1 and V is TRBV2; D not resolved. The ends were cut back, 8 bases at V and 0 bases at J, with 10 bases in the middle. The V gene's germline CDR1 is SNHLY and CDR2 FYNNEI. This CDR3 contains 13 residues.

Here the CDR3 reads CASSLGWGRRTGDTQYF. DNA of the CDR3: TGTGCCAGCAGCTTAGGGTGGGGGCGCAGAACGGGAGATACGCAGTATTTT. The gene calls are TRBV11-2 and TRBJ2-3, with D possibly matching TRBD1 (6 bases). CDR3 length: 17 amino acids. Looked up from germline, CDR1 is SGHAT and CDR2 is FQNNGV. Trimming cost V 1 base and J 5 bases, with 19 bases left between them.

The J gene is TRBJ2-5, the V gene TRBV5-4, with D hard to call. Germline V CDR1 and CDR2: SGHNT, YYREEE (reference sequence). The CDR3 runs to 13 residues. Trimming pared 3 bases from V and 2 bases from J, leaving 8 bases between. CDR3 amino acids: CASSSVPQETQYF. The CDR3 coding sequence is TGTGCCAGCAGCTCCGTCCCGCAAGAGACCCAGTACTTC.

Remarks on this clone: An end of the junction differs from the germline gene, which may be a read error. V gene TRBV4-3 combines with J gene TRBJ1-1, with a tentative D call TRBD1 (6 bases). The CDR3 contains 14 residues. CDR1 and CDR2 (germline): LGHNA, YSLEER. The CDR3, as DNA: TGCGCCAGCAGTCAAGTCCTCGAACAGGGTACGATCGTATTT. Translating gives CASSQVLEQGTIVF.

V usage is TRBV6-8 and J usage is TRBJ2-7; perhaps TRBD2 as D (5 bases). With 7 bases removed from V and 0 bases from J, the gap between germline ends came to 16 bases. Germline V gene lookup returns CDR1 MNHGY and CDR2 SAAAGT. This CDR3 has 15 residues. Here the CDR3 reads CASTEGAASSYEQYF. CDR3 sequence (DNA): TGTGCCAGCACCGAGGGAGCAGCGAGCTCCTACGAGCAGTACTTC.

This chain joins TRBV19 and TRBJ2-7, with 13 bases fitting TRBD2. Unmatched junction bases numbered 3, after V lost 3 bases and J lost 4 bases. There are 15 residues in the CDR3. Germline V CDR1 and CDR2: LNHDA, SQIVND (reference sequence). The CDR3 DNA follows: TGTGCCAGTAGTATCCGGACTAGCGGGAGATACGAGCAGTACTTC. Its translation is CASSIRTSGRYEQYF. Full variable domain (missing parts from reference TRBV19 and TRBJ2-7): DGGITQSPKYLFRKEGQNVTLSCEQNLNHDAMYWYRQDPGQGLRLIYYSQIVNDFQKGDIAEGYSVSREKKESFPLTVTSAQKNPTAFYLCASSIRTSGRYEQYFGPGTRLTVT.

The CDR3 bases are TGCGCCAGCAGCTTGGGCACAGGGATCCCCTATAATTCACCCCTCCACTTT. Protein product: CASSLGTGIPYNSPLHF. J is TRBJ1-6 and V is TRBV5-1, with D possibly TRBD1 on 6 matching bases. CDR1 is SGHRS, CDR2 YFSETQ, per germline. V was trimmed by 0 bases and J by 2 bases, leaving 12 bases between them. The CDR3 runs 17 residues.

J is TRBJ2-7 and V is TRBV5-1; D gene uncertain. V lost 1 base and J lost 7, with 9 bases in between. Looked up from germline, CDR1 is SGHRS and CDR2 is YFSETQ. The length of the CDR3 is 12 residues. As DNA, the CDR3 is TGCGCCAGCAGCTTGCCCCTCTCTGAGCAGTACTTC. Translating it yields CASSLPLSEQYF.